This T cell receptor beta chain comes out of a study of T cell repertoires in cytomegalovirus infection (dated by TCRdb to about 2019). Study-wide context: Because public TCR beta signatures pointed to carriage of CMV infection together with the matching HLA type, the HLA type of each donor mattered for the analysis.

Beyond this particular receptor, the publication reports: The ex vivo response was dominated by HLA-C-restricted CMV-specific TCR beta clonotypes, which also provided the single most frequent clonotype in two of eight donors. Carriers of CMV infection plus the relevant HLA type were discriminated by the cumulative frequency of public TCR beta family members in the study cohort and in an independent approximately 360-donor cohort.

Via the germline V gene, CDR1 is MDHEN and CDR2 SYDVKM. Spanning cysteine to phenylalanine, the CDR3 consists of 14 amino acids. Only the CDR3 part of the read is kept: 42 bases, read in frame from the first base. Trimming removed 5 bases from V and 4 bases from J, leaving 12 bases between the germline ends. Instrument on record: Illumina HiSeq 1500. The public reads were quality trimmed at Q25 with fastp and then assembled into clones with MiXCR by TCRdb, keeping productive beta chains. CDR3 protein duplicates are merged, each entry listing the most common genes and DNA. The sample records hundreds of thousands of distinct CDR3 sequences, 8% to 10% of which are singletons. The ten largest clones capture approximately 2.3% of the sample. This clonotype was detected ten times or more. Its antigen is still unknown. No base qualities exist here, and no much larger clone lies one base off it.

The clonotype comes from a human donor in good health (CMV status not recorded). Some clones in this sample may be carry-over from other donors' samples. The V and J segments used are TRBV28 and TRBJ2-1, with the D gene uncertain. The source material was PBMCs. The CDR3 is CASSPRMTYNEQFF. The DNA is TGTGCCAGCAGTCCCAGGATGACTTACAATGAGCAGTTCTTC. The CDR3 plus the reference TRBV28 and TRBJ2-1 genes for the other parts give the full variable domain: DVKVTQSSRYLVKRTGEKVFLECVQDMDHENMFWYRQDPGLGLRLIYFSYDVKMKEKGDIPEGYSVSREKKERFSLILESASTNQTSMYLCASSPRMTYNEQFFGPGTRLTVL.